The rows below give T cell receptor beta chains drawn from one sample of a study of vaccination effects on CD4 cells after COVID-19. Sequencing was performed with immunoSEQ multiplex PCR; in TCRdb, only in-frame clones are kept and a portion is missing. Here the sample spans around 24,000 clones, more than 80% being singletons. Their cognate antigens are unknown. The starting material was CD4+ T cells from PBMCs cultured with SARS-CoV-2 spike peptides, obtained after COVID-19 vaccination. The origin of the receptors is a human donor who received a COVID-19 vaccine. Some clones in this sample may be carry-over from other donors' samples. The CDR3 runs from the conserved cysteine through the conserved F or W. A D gene is named only where the DNA matches it firmly. Rows may omit the clone size; those that give it use once, few, many or a size class.

clone_size	cdr3_length	v_call	j_call	d_call	cdr3_nt	cdr3_aa
few	17	TRBV5-1	TRBJ2-1	.	TGCGCCAGCAGCTTGCAACAAGCCCAAATCACCTACAATGAGCAGTTCTTC	CASSLQQAQITYNEQFF
.	13	TRBV28	TRBJ1-1	.	TGTGCCAGCAGTTTACCCCTAAACACTGAAGCTTTCTTT	CASSLPLNTEAFF
.	11	TRBV6-5	TRBJ1-6	.	TGTGCCAGCATGGGGCTTTCACCCCTCCACTTT	CASMGLSPLHF
medium-sized	16	TRBV4-1	TRBJ1-2	TRBD1	TGCGCCAGCAGCCAAGATCCGGGACAGGGGTACGCGGGCTACACCTTC	CASSQDPGQGYAGYTF
.	14	TRBV5-1	TRBJ2-2	TRBD1	TGCGCCAGCAGCTCGGGACAGGGGATCGGGGAGCTGTTTTTT	CASSSGQGIGELFF
once	15	TRBV4-3	TRBJ2-2	.	TGCGCCAGCAGCCAAGCAACACAGTACACCGGGGAGCTGTTTTTT	CASSQATQYTGELFF
.	15	TRBV5-6	TRBJ1-1	.	TGTGCCAGCAGCTTTGAGGGGGGCGTGAACACTGAAGCTTTCTTT	CASSFEGGVNTEAFF
once	16	TRBV27	TRBJ2-1	TRBD2	TGTGCCAGCCTTAATTTAGCGGGGCACACCTACAATGAGCAGTTCTTC	CASLNLAGHTYNEQFF
few	14	TRBV7-9	TRBJ1-1	.	TGTGCCAGCAGCCCCGGACGGATGAACACTGAAGCTTTCTTT	CASSPGRMNTEAFF
few	15	TRBV6-6	TRBJ1-4	.	TGTGCCAGCAGACCCCCTGGGGGGTTTAATGAAAAACTGTTTTTT	CASRPPGGFNEKLFF
.	16	TRBV2	TRBJ1-1	.	TGTGCCAGCAGTGATCGGGGTCGGGCTCCCGGATCTGAAGCTTTCTTT	CASSDRGRAPGSEAFF
large	15	TRBV4-2	TRBJ2-5	.	TGTGCCAGCAGCCAAGATGGTAGGGTCCAAGAGACCCAGTACTTC	CASSQDGRVQETQYF
.	14	TRBV18	TRBJ2-7	.	TGTGCCAGCTCACCTTCCCGGGACTCCTACGAGCAGTACTTC	CASSPSRDSYEQYF
.	14	TRBV19	TRBJ1-3	.	TGTGCCAGTACCAAGGGGTTAGCGGGAAACACCATATATTTT	CASTKGLAGNTIYF
.	12	TRBV27	TRBJ1-6	.	TGTGCCAGCAGTTTTCATAATTCACCCCTCCACTTT	CASSFHNSPLHF
.	14	TRBV18	TRBJ2-4	TRBD1	TGTGCCAGCTCACCAGGGACAGGCGGAAACATTCAGTACTTC	CASSPGTGGNIQYF